The entry below gives a single TCR beta chain sequence along with its context. These data come from a study of cytomegalovirus exposure and HLA in healthy donors. In the PCR, 60 Vbeta and 13 Jbeta primers were used. Libraries were prepared by immunoSEQ multiplex PCR; TCRdb keeps only in-frame clonotypes and omits some of them. This table has some 130,000 clones, around 72% appearing once. CDR1 and CDR2 from the germline V gene are MNHNS and SASEGT. The CDR3 spans 14 residues. Germline trimming cut 6 bases from V and 6 bases from J; bases unmatched to any gene: 4. Sequencing was performed on PBMCs. The receptor was derived from a human donor in good health. The chain links TRBV6-1 to TRBJ2-1; 11 bases agree with TRBD2. CDR3 amino acids: CASRHSGGANEQFF. The CDR3 DNA reads as TGTGCCAGCAGACATAGCGGGGGGGCCAATGAGCAGTTCTTC.